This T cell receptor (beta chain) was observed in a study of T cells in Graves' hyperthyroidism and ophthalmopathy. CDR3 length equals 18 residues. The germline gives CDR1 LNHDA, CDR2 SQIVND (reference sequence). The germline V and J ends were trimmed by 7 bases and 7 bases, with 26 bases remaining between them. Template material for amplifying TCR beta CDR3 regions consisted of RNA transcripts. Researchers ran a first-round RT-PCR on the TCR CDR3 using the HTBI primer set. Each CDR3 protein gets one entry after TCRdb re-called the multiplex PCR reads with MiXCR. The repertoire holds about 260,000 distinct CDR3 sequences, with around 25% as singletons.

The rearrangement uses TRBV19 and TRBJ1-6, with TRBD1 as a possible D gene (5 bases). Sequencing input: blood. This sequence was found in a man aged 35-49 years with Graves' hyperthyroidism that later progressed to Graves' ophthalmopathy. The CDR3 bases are TGTGCCAGTACAAGAGGGGTCAGCGTGGCTTCGGTCAATTCACCCCTCCACTTT. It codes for CASTRGVSVASVNSPLHF.